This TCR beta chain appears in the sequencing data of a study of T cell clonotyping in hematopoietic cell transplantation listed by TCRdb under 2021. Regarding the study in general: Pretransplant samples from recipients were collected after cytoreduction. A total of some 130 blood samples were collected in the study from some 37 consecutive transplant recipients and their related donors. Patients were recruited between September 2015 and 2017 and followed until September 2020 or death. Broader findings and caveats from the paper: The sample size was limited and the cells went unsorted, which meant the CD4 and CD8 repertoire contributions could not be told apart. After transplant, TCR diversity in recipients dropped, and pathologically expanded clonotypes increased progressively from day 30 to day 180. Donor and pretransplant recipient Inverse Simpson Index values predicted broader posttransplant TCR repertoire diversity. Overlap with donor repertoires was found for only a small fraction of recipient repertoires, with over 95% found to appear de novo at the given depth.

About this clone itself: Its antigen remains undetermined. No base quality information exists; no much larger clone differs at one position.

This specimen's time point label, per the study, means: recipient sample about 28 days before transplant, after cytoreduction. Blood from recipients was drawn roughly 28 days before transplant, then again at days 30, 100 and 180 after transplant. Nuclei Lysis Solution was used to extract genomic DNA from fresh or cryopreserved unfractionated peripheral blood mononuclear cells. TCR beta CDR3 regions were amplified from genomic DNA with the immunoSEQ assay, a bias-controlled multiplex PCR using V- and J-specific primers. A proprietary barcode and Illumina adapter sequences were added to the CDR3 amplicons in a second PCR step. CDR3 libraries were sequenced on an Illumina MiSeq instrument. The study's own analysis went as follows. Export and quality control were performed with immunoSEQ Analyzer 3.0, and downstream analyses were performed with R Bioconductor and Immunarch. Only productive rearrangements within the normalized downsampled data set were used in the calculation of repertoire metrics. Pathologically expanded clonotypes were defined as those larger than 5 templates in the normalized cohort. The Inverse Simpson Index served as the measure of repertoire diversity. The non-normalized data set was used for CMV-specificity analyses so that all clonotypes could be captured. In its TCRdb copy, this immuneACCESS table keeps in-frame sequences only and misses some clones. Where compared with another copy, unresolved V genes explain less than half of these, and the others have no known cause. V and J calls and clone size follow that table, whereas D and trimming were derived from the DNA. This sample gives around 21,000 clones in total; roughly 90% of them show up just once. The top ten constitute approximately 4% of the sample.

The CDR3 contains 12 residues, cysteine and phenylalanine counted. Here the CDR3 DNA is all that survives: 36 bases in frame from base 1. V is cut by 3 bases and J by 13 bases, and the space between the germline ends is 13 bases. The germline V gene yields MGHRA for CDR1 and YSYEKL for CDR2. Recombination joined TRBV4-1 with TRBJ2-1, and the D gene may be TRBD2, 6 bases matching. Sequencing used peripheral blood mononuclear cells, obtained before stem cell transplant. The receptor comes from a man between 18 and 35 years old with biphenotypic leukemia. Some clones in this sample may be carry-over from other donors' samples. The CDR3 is CASSHPGVSQFF. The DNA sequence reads TGCGCCAGCAGCCATCCGGGAGTATCCCAGTTCTTC.